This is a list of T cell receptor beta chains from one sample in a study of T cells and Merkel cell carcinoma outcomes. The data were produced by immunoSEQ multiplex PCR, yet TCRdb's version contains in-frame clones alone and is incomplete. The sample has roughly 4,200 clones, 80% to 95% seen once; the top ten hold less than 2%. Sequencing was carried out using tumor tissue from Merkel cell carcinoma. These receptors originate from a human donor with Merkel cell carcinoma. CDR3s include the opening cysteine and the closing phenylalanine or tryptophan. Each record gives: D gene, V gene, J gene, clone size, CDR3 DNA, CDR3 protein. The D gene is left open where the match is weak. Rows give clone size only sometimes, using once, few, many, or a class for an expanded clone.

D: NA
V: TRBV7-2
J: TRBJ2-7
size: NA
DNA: TGTGCCAGCAGCCCCCCGGGCGGATACGAGCAGTACTTC
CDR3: CASSPPGGYEQYF

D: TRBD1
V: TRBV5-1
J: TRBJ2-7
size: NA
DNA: TGCGCCAGCAGCCCCCGGCCGGACAGGGGAGAATACGAGCAGTACTTC
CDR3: CASSPRPDRGEYEQYF

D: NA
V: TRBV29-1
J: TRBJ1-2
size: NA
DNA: TGCAGCGTTGGGATAGCGGGAGCGGCGAACTATGGCTACACCTTC
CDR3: CSVGIAGAANYGYTF

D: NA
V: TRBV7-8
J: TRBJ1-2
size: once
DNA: TGTGCCAGCAGCTTAGAACTGAGGATAGATGGCTACACCTTC
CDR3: CASSLELRIDGYTF

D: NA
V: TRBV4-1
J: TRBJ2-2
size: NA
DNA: TGCGCCAGCAGCAAAAGTTCGTTGTCCGGGGAGCTGTTTTTT
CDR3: CASSKSSLSGELFF

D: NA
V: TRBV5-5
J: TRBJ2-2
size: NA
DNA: TGTGCCAGCAGCTTGGGGCCTTCCGGGGAGCTGTTTTTT
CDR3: CASSLGPSGELFF

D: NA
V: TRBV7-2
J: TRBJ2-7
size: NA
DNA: TGTGCCAGCGGACCTTTAAACAGAGAGCAGTACTTC
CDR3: CASGPLNREQYF

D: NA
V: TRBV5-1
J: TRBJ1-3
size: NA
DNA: TGCGCCAGCAGCTTGGCTGGTCTTGGAAACACCATATATTTT
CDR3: CASSLAGLGNTIYF

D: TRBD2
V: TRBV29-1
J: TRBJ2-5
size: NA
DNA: TGCAGCGTTGATAGGGGACTAGCGGTCGAGACCCAGTACTTC
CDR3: CSVDRGLAVETQYF

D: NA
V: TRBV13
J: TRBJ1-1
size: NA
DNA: TGTGCCAGCAGCTTAAGGGGCTCGAGCTCGACTGAAGCTTTCTTT
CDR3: CASSLRGSSSTEAFF

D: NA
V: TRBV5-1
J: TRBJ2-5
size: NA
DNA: TGCGCCAGCAGCTTGGACCAAGAGACCCAGTACTTC
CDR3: CASSLDQETQYF

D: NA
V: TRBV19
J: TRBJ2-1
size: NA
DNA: TGTGCCAGTAGTATCCAGACAGACTTCTACAATGAGCAGTTCTTC
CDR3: CASSIQTDFYNEQFF